The present TCR beta chain was sequenced within a study of T-cell reconstitution after alpha-beta-depleted transplantation in children. Whole-study results and caveats: Reportedly, alpha-beta T cells present about two months post-transplant originated from several hundred expanded clones of graft origin. TCRbeta diversity was high at day 60 in some patients (a result of surviving recipient T cells and thymic progenitors). Most T-cell counts and diversity one year after the transplant came from T cells that were newly produced.

Molecular barcoding with unique molecular identifiers was used for the TCRbeta library. TCRdb passed the PCR reads through MiXCR, listing each CDR3 protein once. Of 200,000 to 250,000 distinct CDR3 sequences listed, approximately 11% are singletons. The CDR3 length is 12 residues. Germline CDR1 SQVTM, CDR2 ANQGSEA. V lost 4 bases to trimming and J lost 2 bases; unmatched junction nucleotides: 1. This clonotype was observed at least ten times. What it recognizes is unknown. This sequence may be a read error, since a much larger clone differs from it by one base. The clonotype was recovered from a child less than two years old with acute myeloid leukemia, due to receive a stem cell transplant. The specimen comprised PBMCs, sampled before TCRalphabeta/CD19-depleted stem cell transplant. V gene TRBV29-1 combines with J gene TRBJ2-7; 8 nucleotides match TRBD1. In DNA, the CDR3 is TGCAGCGTTGGGACAGGGACCTACGAGCAGTACTTC. This sequence encodes CSVGTGTYEQYF.